Sequencing of this T cell receptor beta chain was carried out in a study of control samples from healthy donors and cancer patients. The table came from immunoSEQ multiplex PCR; TCRdb's copy has only in-frame clones and leaves some out. The repertoire has about 160,000 clones, 93% of them found once; the top ten carry 5.8%. The CDR3 contains 15 residues. Trimming removed 4 bases at V and 4 bases at J, with 17 bases between. Germline CDR1 is SGDLS and CDR2 is YYNGEE. This chain joins TRBV9 and TRBJ1-2, with D possibly matching TRBD1 (5 bases). Material for sequencing was blood. The clonotype originates from a young man in good health. CDR3 region: CASSRERTTLYGYTF. The CDR3, as DNA: TGTGCCAGCAGCCGAGAGAGGACAACCCTCTATGGCTACACCTTC.